The rows below give T cell receptor beta chains drawn from one sample of a study of neoadjuvant anti-PD-1 for oral cavity cancer. TCRdb's table, derived via immunoSEQ multiplex PCR, lists solely in-frame clones and lacks some. The sample comprises more than 8,500 clones, roughly 64% of which are singletons, and 4.5% rests with the top ten. The source was PBMCs, collected after nivolumab (anti-PD-1) treatment. The receptors originated from a person aged 35 to 85 with oral cavity squamous cell carcinoma. The CDR3 runs from the conserved cysteine through the conserved F or W. A D gene is named only where the DNA matches it firmly. A clone size is listed for some rows: how often the clone was seen (once, few, many), or a class if it is expanded.

TRBV7-2	-	TRBJ2-5	-	CASSSGQLLPQETQYF	TGTGCCAGCAGCTCCGGACAGCTGCTCCCACAAGAGACCCAGTACTTC
TRBV27	few	TRBJ1-6	-	CASSLRGPNSPLHF	TGTGCCAGCAGTTTAAGGGGCCCTAATTCACCCCTCCACTTT
TRBV10-3	once	TRBJ1-2	TRBD1	CAISEQGAGYGYTF	TGTGCCATCAGTGAGCAGGGGGCAGGCTATGGCTACACCTTC
TRBV6-5	few	TRBJ2-1	TRBD2	CASSYWAGDHEQFF	TGTGCCAGCAGTTACTGGGCGGGAGACCATGAGCAGTTCTTC
TRBV5-6	-	TRBJ2-7	TRBD1	CASSLATGGAYEQYF	TGTGCCAGCAGCTTGGCCACAGGGGGCGCCTACGAGCAGTACTTC
TRBV29-1	-	TRBJ2-1	TRBD1	CSVPPLGGLTYNEQFF	TGCAGCGTTCCTCCCTTAGGGGGCCTTACCTACAATGAGCAGTTCTTC
TRBV7-8	-	TRBJ2-7	-	CASTPLGGLGEQYF	TGTGCCAGCACCCCCTTGGGCGGGTTGGGCGAGCAGTACTTC
TRBV27	-	TRBJ1-3	-	CASSLSPTISGNTIYF	TGTGCCAGCAGTTTATCTCCGACAATCTCTGGAAACACCATATATTTT
TRBV9	-	TRBJ2-3	-	CASSVAGDTQYF	TGTGCCAGCAGCGTAGCCGGTGATACGCAGTATTTT
TRBV28	-	TRBJ2-7	-	CASSPPAGNHEQYF	TGTGCCAGCAGTCCACCGGCAGGGAACCACGAGCAGTACTTC